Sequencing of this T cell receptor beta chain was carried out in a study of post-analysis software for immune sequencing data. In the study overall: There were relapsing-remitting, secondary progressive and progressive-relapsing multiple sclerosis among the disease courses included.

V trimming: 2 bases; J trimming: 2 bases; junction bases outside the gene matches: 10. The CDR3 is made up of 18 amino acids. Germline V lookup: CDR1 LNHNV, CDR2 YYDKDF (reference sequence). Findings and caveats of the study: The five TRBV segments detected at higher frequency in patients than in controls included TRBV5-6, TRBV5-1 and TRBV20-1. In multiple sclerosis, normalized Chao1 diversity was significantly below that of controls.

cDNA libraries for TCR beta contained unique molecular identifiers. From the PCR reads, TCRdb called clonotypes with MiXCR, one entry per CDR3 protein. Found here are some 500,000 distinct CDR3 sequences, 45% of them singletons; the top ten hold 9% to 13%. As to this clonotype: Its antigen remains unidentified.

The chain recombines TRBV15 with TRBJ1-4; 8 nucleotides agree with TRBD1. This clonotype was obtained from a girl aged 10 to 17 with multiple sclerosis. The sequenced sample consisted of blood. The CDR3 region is CATSRPWQGAGTNEKLFF. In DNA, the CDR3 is TGTGCCACCAGCAGACCATGGCAGGGGGCCGGCACTAATGAAAAACTGTTTTTT.